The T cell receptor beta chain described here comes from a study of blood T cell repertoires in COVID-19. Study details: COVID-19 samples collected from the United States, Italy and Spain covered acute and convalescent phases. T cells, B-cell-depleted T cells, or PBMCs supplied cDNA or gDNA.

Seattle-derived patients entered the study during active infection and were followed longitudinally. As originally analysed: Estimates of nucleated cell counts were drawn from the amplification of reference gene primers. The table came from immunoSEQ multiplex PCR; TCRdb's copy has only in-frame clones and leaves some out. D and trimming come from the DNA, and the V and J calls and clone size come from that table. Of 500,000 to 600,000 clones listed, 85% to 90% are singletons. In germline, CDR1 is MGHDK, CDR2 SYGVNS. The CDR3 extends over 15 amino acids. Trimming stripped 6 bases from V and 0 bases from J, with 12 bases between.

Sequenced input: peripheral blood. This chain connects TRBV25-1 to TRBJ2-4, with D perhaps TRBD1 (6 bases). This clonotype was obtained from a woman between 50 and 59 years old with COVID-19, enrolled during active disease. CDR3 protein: CASSSRGLAKNIQYF. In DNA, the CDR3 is TGTGCCAGCAGCTCCAGGGGTTTAGCCAAAAACATTCAGTACTTC.